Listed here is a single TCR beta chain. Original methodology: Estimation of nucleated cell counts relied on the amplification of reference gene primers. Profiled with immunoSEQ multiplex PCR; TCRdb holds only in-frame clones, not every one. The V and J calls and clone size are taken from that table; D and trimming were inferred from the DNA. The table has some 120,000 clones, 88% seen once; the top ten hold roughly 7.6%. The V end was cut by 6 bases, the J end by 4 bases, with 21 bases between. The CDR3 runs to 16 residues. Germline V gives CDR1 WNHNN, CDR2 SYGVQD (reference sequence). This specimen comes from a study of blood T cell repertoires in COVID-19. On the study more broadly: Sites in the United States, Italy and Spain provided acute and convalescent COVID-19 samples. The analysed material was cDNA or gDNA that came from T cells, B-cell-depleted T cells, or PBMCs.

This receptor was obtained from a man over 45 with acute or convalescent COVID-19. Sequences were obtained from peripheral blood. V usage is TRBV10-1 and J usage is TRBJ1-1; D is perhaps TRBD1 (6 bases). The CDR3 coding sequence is TGCGCCAGCAGCAGGGGTTTGATGGGGCAAGGCACTGAAGCTTTCTTT. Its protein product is CASSRGLMGQGTEAFF.